Listed below are T cell receptor beta chains from one sample, sequenced in a study of blood T cell repertoires in COVID-19. Sequencing was performed with immunoSEQ multiplex PCR; in TCRdb, only in-frame clones are kept and a portion is missing. The table includes a few hundred thousand clones, about 86% detected once. The sequenced sample consisted of PBMCs or T cells enriched from blood (not recorded which). The receptors were gathered from a man aged 50-59 years who had recovered from COVID-19. Each CDR3 is given with its conserved first and last residue. D genes are given only for firm matches. The listing skips clone size in some rows; elsewhere it reads once, few, many or a size class.

TRBV5-1	TRBJ1-6	.	.	CASSPAGGMSSYNSPLHF	TGCGCCAGCAGCCCTGCGGGGGGTATGAGCTCCTATAATTCACCCCTCCACTTT
TRBV3-1/TRBV3-2	TRBJ1-2	TRBD1	.	CASSHRLRGLGAGYTF	TGTGCCAGCAGCCACCGCCTCAGGGGGTTGGGGGCTGGCTACACCTTC
TRBV10-3	TRBJ1-5	TRBD1	.	CAISGGRTGGSLGNQPQHF	TGTGCCATCAGTGGGGGCCGGACAGGGGGATCCCTAGGCAATCAGCCCCAGCATTTT
TRBV11-2	TRBJ1-5	.	.	CASSSHPGVDQPQHF	TGTGCCAGCAGCTCCCATCCAGGGGTGGATCAGCCCCAGCATTTT
TRBV1	TRBJ2-5	.	.	CTSWSGGAQETQYF	TGCACCAGCTGGAGCGGGGGAGCCCAAGAGACCCAGTACTTC
TRBV7-2	TRBJ2-1	TRBD2	.	CATRLAGNVYNEQFF	TGTGCCACCCGACTAGCGGGTAATGTATACAATGAGCAGTTCTTC
TRBV27	TRBJ1-4	.	.	CASSPQVAEKLFF	TGTGCCAGCAGTCCACAGGTAGCTGAAAAACTGTTTTTT
TRBV2	TRBJ1-1	.	.	CASVRDADTEAFF	TGTGCCAGCGTCAGGGATGCGGACACTGAAGCTTTCTTT
TRBV5-1	TRBJ1-1	TRBD1	.	CASSQPQGTRNTEAFF	TGCGCCAGCAGCCAACCACAGGGGACAAGGAACACTGAAGCTTTCTTT
TRBV10-1	TRBJ2-2	.	.	CASSGSVDTGELFF	TGCGCCAGCAGTGGGAGCGTGGACACCGGGGAGCTGTTTTTT
TRBV6-5	TRBJ2-2	TRBD2	.	CASSYAGGIDTGELFF	TGTGCCAGCAGTTATGCGGGGGGGATCGACACCGGGGAGCTGTTTTTT
TRBV5-1	TRBJ2-1	TRBD2	once	CASSVSPNVGTSGHEQFF	TGCGCCAGCAGCGTCAGCCCTAACGTTGGGACTAGCGGTCATGAGCAGTTCTTC
TRBV30	TRBJ2-7	.	.	CAWDNSYEQYF	TGTGCCTGGGACAACTCCTACGAGCAGTACTTC
TRBV4-1	TRBJ2-5	.	.	CASSQDLGRGETQYF	TGCGCCAGCAGCCAAGACCTGGGGAGGGGGGAGACCCAGTACTTC
TRBV25-1	TRBJ2-3	.	.	CASMGHTDTQYF	TGTGCCAGCATGGGGCACACAGATACGCAGTATTTT
TRBV5-1	TRBJ2-3	.	.	CASSLGQPIRTDTQYF	TGCGCCAGCAGCTTGGGACAGCCAATTCGCACAGATACGCAGTATTTT
TRBV4-1	TRBJ2-1	.	.	CASSQLLSSGYNEQFF	TGCGCCAGCAGCCAACTACTTTCCTCAGGCTACAATGAGCAGTTCTTC
TRBV5-1	TRBJ1-2	.	few	CASSLSSNYGYTF	TGCGCCAGCAGCTTGTCCTCTAACTATGGCTACACCTTC
TRBV6-2/TRBV6-3	TRBJ2-3	.	.	CASSYPGTDTQYF	TGTGCCAGCAGTTATCCGGGAACAGATACGCAGTATTTT
TRBV12-3/TRBV12-4	TRBJ2-1	.	few	CASTYYNEQFF	TGTGCCAGCACCTACTACAATGAGCAGTTCTTC
TRBV6-5	TRBJ1-2	TRBD1	.	CASSLTTGQGGGYTF	TGTGCCAGCAGTTTAACTACGGGACAGGGAGGTGGCTACACCTTC
TRBV7-3	TRBJ1-1	.	.	CASSPTGVRSAEAFF	TGTGCCAGCAGCCCAACGGGGGTGAGGTCCGCTGAAGCTTTCTTT
TRBV10-3	TRBJ2-7	TRBD2	.	CAISPGTSGGAREQYF	TGTGCCATCAGCCCCGGGACTAGCGGGGGGGCGAGAGAGCAGTACTTC
TRBV2	TRBJ2-5	.	.	CASLGVSDDWSSGTQYF	TGTGCCAGCCTCGGGGTATCCGACGACTGGAGCTCTGGGACCCAGTACTTC
TRBV27	TRBJ1-2	.	.	CASSSGLLVNYGYTF	TGTGCCAGCAGTTCCGGACTCCTGGTGAACTATGGCTACACCTTC
TRBV7-6	TRBJ2-3	.	.	CASSREVTDTQYF	TGTGCCAGCAGCAGAGAGGTCACAGATACGCAGTATTTT
TRBV14	TRBJ1-6	.	.	CASSAHPGNSPLHF	TGTGCCAGCAGCGCTCACCCCGGGAATTCACCCCTCCACTTT
TRBV12-3/TRBV12-4	TRBJ2-5	TRBD2	.	CASSPGLAQTQYF	TGTGCCAGCAGTCCGGGACTAGCGCAGACCCAGTACTTC
TRBV19	TRBJ2-7	TRBD2	.	CASTHTGGNIYEQYF	TGTGCCAGTACCCACACGGGGGGTAATATCTACGAGCAGTACTTC
TRBV9	TRBJ1-1	.	.	CASSHQQATNTEAFF	TGTGCCAGCAGCCACCAACAGGCGACGAACACTGAAGCTTTCTTT
TRBV3-1/TRBV3-2	TRBJ1-2	TRBD1	.	CASSQDLSQGARSYGYTF	TGTGCCAGCAGCCAAGACTTATCACAGGGGGCGAGATCGTATGGCTACACCTTC
TRBV6-5	TRBJ1-1	.	.	CASRLTGNTEAFF	TGTGCCAGCAGGCTGACGGGGAACACTGAAGCTTTCTTT
TRBV18	TRBJ1-1	.	once	CASSPSSGDTEAFF	TGTGCCAGCTCACCAAGTTCAGGGGACACTGAAGCTTTCTTT
TRBV11-3	TRBJ2-1	TRBD2	.	CASSLGWQGGKFF	TGTGCCAGCAGCTTAGGGTGGCAGGGAGGGAAGTTCTTC
TRBV6-1	TRBJ2-5	.	.	CASSEALREETQYF	TGTGCCAGCAGTGAAGCTTTGCGGGAAGAGACCCAGTACTTC
TRBV27	TRBJ1-2	.	.	CASSLDPPGSGRNDYGYTF	TGTGCCAGCAGTTTAGACCCCCCAGGATCCGGCCGTAACGACTATGGCTACACCTTC
TRBV5-1	TRBJ2-1	TRBD1	.	CASSYGQGYNEQFF	TGCGCCAGCAGCTACGGACAGGGGTACAATGAGCAGTTCTTC
TRBV5-1	TRBJ1-4	.	.	CASSLQGLLGEKLFF	TGCGCCAGCAGCTTACAGGGCCTCCTAGGGGAAAAACTGTTTTTT
TRBV7-8	TRBJ2-7	TRBD1	once	CASSPRQGPYEQYF	TGTGCCAGCAGCCCAAGACAGGGGCCCTACGAGCAGTACTTC
TRBV20-1	TRBJ2-1	TRBD2	.	CSASSSKAGGPVNKQFF	TGCAGTGCTAGTTCTAGCAAAGCGGGAGGGCCCGTTAATAAGCAGTTCTTC
TRBV7-3	TRBJ2-1	TRBD1	.	CASSLPGQGYNEQFF	TGTGCCAGCAGCTTGCCGGGACAGGGTTACAATGAGCAGTTCTTC
TRBV7-2	TRBJ2-3	TRBD2	.	CASSLGLAGGPTYF	TGTGCCAGCAGCTTAGGACTAGCGGGAGGGCCGACGTATTTT